The 27 T cell receptor beta chains presented below share a single source sample, sequenced in a study of cytotoxic CD8 clonotypes in ibrutinib-treated CLL. The repertoire was sequenced with immunoSEQ multiplex PCR; TCRdb's copy has only in-frame clones and lacks some. The data contain 130,000 or so clones, 70% to 90% of them singletons. This sample comprised PBMCs, obtained after 24 months of ibrutinib treatment. The origin of the receptors is a human donor with chronic lymphocytic leukemia.

J is TRBJ2-7 and V is TRBV2; TRBD1 matches at 7 bases. V lost 11 bases and J lost 0; bases outside the gene matches: 13. Germline lookup yields CDR1 SNHLY and CDR2 FYNNEI. This CDR3 is built from 15 residues. CDR3 in amino acids: CAQKAPGQSSYEQYF. CDR3 DNA sequence: TGTGCCCAAAAAGCACCGGGACAGAGCTCCTACGAGCAGTACTTC. The entire variable domain, with the rest obtained from reference TRBV2 and TRBJ2-7, is as follows: EPEVTQTPSHQVTQMGQEVILRCVPISNHLYFYWYRQILGQKVEFLVSFYNNEISEKSEIFDDQFSVERPDGSNFTLKIRSTKLEDSAMYFCAQKAPGQSSYEQYFGPGTRLTVT.

This rearrangement joins TRBV6-1 to TRBJ1-1; the D gene is possibly TRBD1 (5 bases). Trimming took off 3 bases at V and 0 bases at J, with 8 bases between the two ends. The CDR3 totals 14 residues. Germline V gives CDR1 MNHNS, CDR2 SASEGT. The CDR3 sequence is CASSEGRVNTEAFF. CDR3 bases: TGTGCCAGCAGTGAGGGACGGGTGAACACTGAAGCTTTCTTT.

J is TRBJ2-4 and V is TRBV7-9, with 8 positions matching TRBD2. This CDR3 contains 13 residues. The J segment lost 7 bases and the V segment lost 5 bases, leaving 4 bases of the junction unmatched. Germline CDR1 and CDR2: SEHNR and FQNEAQ (reference sequence). CDR3 amino acids: CASSPPGGNIQYF. The DNA for the CDR3 is TGTGCCAGCAGCCCTCCGGGGGGGAACATTCAGTACTTC.

The chain combines TRBV7-8 with TRBJ2-3, with 9 nucleotides matching TRBD2. Looked up from germline, CDR1 is SGHVS and CDR2 is FQNEAQ. This CDR3 spans 17 amino acids. After removal of 4 bases from V and 0 bases from J, the junction contained 8 bases not matched to a gene. The CDR3 here is CASSSYTTSGSTDTQYF. DNA of the CDR3: TGTGCCAGCAGCTCCTACACGACTAGCGGAAGCACAGATACGCAGTATTTT.

This clone was seen just once. CDR3 sequence reads: CASSPNGLAGRETQYF. The CDR3, as DNA: TGTGCCAGCTCACCGAACGGACTAGCGGGGCGGGAGACCCAGTACTTC. The chain links TRBV18 to TRBJ2-5, with TRBD2 identical over 12 bases. The CDR3 contains 16 residues. J gave up 5 bases and V 3 bases, and 7 bases lay outside the gene matches. CDR1 and CDR2 from the germline V gene are KGHSH and LQKENI.

V usage is TRBV28 and J usage is TRBJ1-5; 9 nucleotides align to TRBD1. Germline V gene sequence: CDR1 MDHEN, CDR2 SYDVKM. The trim removed 5 bases at V and 4 bases at J, leaving 9 bases unmatched. CDR3 length equals 16 residues. The CDR3 DNA reads as TGTGCCAGCAGTGGACCTGGGACAGGGAGGAATCAGCCCCAGCATTTT. Translating gives CASSGPGTGRNQPQHF.

The chain links TRBV30 to TRBJ1-2; 8 nucleotides align to TRBD1. This CDR3 has 16 residues. Looked up from germline, CDR1 is GTSNPN and CDR2 is SVGIG (reference sequence). Trimming at V came to 2 bases and at J to 3 bases, leaving 11 bases not matched to a gene. The CDR3 reads CAWSQDRAGRDYGYTF. CDR3 bases: TGTGCCTGGAGTCAGGACAGGGCAGGTCGCGACTATGGCTACACCTTC.

V and J are TRBV7-2 and TRBJ2-7; 8 nucleotides line up with TRBD1. Trimming took 3 bases from V and 6 from J; bases not matched to a gene: 4. Germline CDR1 SGHTA, CDR2 FQGNSA. The CDR3 is 13 residues long. CDR3 DNA: TGTGCCAGCAGCTTGACAGGACAGGGCGAGCAGTACTTC. Its protein is CASSLTGQGEQYF.

The chain is built from TRBV5-4 and TRBJ2-7, with D tentatively TRBD2 (6 bases). Germline V lookup: CDR1 SGHNT, CDR2 YYREEE (reference sequence). V lost 3 bases and J 6 bases, leaving 22 bases between the germline ends. The CDR3 is 16 residues long. Here the CDR3 reads CASSSFPRGKRGEQYF. CDR3 sequence (DNA): TGTGCCAGCAGCTCATTCCCCCGGGGGAAGAGAGGCGAGCAGTACTTC.

The rearrangement joins TRBV4-1 to TRBJ2-3; D may be TRBD1 or TRBD2 (5 bases each). This CDR3 has 15 residues. The germline V gene has CDR1 MGHRA and CDR2 YSYEKL. The V end lost 4 bases, the J end lost 2 bases, and 13 bases lay between the germline ends. The CDR3: CASSPGPRYTDTQYF. CDR3 sequence (DNA): TGCGCCAGCAGCCCGGGGCCCAGGTACACAGATACGCAGTATTTT.

The rearrangement links TRBV25-1 to TRBJ2-5; possibly TRBD1 for D (6 bases). V dropped 2 bases and J dropped 5 bases, with 12 bases sitting between them. The germline CDR1 and CDR2 sequences are MGHDK and SYGVNS. The CDR3 contains 14 residues. The CDR3 nucleotides read TGTGCCAGCAGTGAACCCGGTCAGGGGGAGACCCAGTACTTC. Protein: CASSEPGQGETQYF.

The CDR3 nucleotides are TGTGCCAGCTCACCACCAGGACCGGCGGGTAACGAGCAGTACTTC. Its translation: CASSPPGPAGNEQYF. J is TRBJ2-7 and V is TRBV18; D possibly corresponds to TRBD2 (5 bases). The V end was cut by 0 bases, the J end by 5 bases, with 14 bases between. CDR3 size: 15 residues. Germline CDR1 KGHSH, CDR2 LQKENI. Complete variable domain (other parts from reference TRBV18 and TRBJ2-7): NAGVMQNPRHLVRRRGQEARLRCSPMKGHSHVYWYRQLPEEGLKFMVYLQKENIIDESGMPKERFSAEFPKEGPSILRIQQVVRGDSAAYFCASSPPGPAGNEQYFGPGTRLTVT.

The V call is TRBV6-5, the J call TRBJ1-2; D gene ambiguous. This CDR3 contains 15 residues. The V gene lost 5 bases and the J gene lost 2 bases, with 15 bases spanning the gap. From germline, CDR1 is MNHEY and CDR2 SVGAGI. The chain's CDR3 is CASSPAGRFNYGYTF. As DNA, the CDR3 is TGTGCCAGCAGTCCCGCTGGACGGTTCAACTATGGCTACACCTTC.

The genes are TRBV7-3 and TRBJ2-6; 7 bases agree with TRBD1. Germline V gene lookup returns CDR1 SGHTA and CDR2 FQGTGA. The CDR3 runs to 18 residues. J gave up 0 bases and V 5 bases, and 10 bases lay outside the gene matches. CDR3 bases: TGTGCCAGCAGCAAGGCCGGGGACAGCCTCTCTGGGGCCAACGTCCTGACTTTC. Translated: CASSKAGDSLSGANVLTF.

This sequence joins TRBV7-2 and TRBJ2-5; 7 nucleotides match TRBD2. CDR1 is SGHTA, CDR2 FQGNSA, per germline. V lost 5 bases and J lost 5; bases outside the gene matches: 8. There are 14 residues in the CDR3. The CDR3 sequence is CASSPGGSGETQYF. Written as DNA, the CDR3 is TGTGCCAGCAGCCCTGGTGGTAGCGGGGAGACCCAGTACTTC.

The rearrangement links TRBV15 to TRBJ2-5; 9 nucleotides match TRBD2. The CDR3 is made up of 16 amino acids. Trimming cost V 5 bases and J 2 bases; bases outside gene matches: 9. In germline, CDR1 is LNHNV, CDR2 YYDKDF (reference sequence). CDR3 in DNA: TGTGCCACCAGCGCCGGGGTAGCGGGGGCACAAGAGACCCAGTACTTC. It yields the protein CATSAGVAGAQETQYF.

The chain joins TRBV27 to TRBJ2-3; no reliable D call. The CDR3 runs to 15 residues. The V gene's germline CDR1 is MNHEY and CDR2 SMNVEV (reference sequence). V gave up 1 base and J gave up 1 base, with 9 bases separating them. CDR3 in DNA: TGTGCCAGCAGTTTATTGGGCGCGGGCACAGATACGCAGTATTTT. Amino acid sequence: CASSLLGAGTDTQYF.

The chain has TRBV4-3 and TRBJ2-1; TRBD2 matches 11 bases. J gave up 8 bases and V 2 bases, and 17 bases lay outside the gene matches. The CDR3 runs to 19 residues. Germline loops: CDR1 LGHNA, CDR2 YSLEER. The DNA for the CDR3 is TGCGCCAGCAGCCAACCGCAGGGAAGACTAGCGGGGACTATTGATGAGCAGTTCTTC. Its protein is CASSQPQGRLAGTIDEQFF.

V is TRBV2 and J is TRBJ2-1; 8 bases map to TRBD2. Germline V gene sequence: CDR1 SNHLY, CDR2 FYNNEI. There are 15 residues in the CDR3. With V trimmed by 4 bases and J by 2 bases, 4 bases remained unmatched. CDR3: CASSGNGGAYNEQFF. The CDR3 DNA reads as TGTGCCAGCAGTGGGAACGGGGGGGCCTACAATGAGCAGTTCTTC.

V gene TRBV2 combines with J gene TRBJ2-5; 11 bases align to TRBD2. Germline values: CDR1 SNHLY, CDR2 FYNNEI. This CDR3 is 19 amino acids long. With V trimmed by 6 bases and J by 3 bases, 18 bases remained unmatched. CDR3 coding DNA: TGTGCCAGCAGGGTCCCTTATAGCGGGGGGGCCGTGGTTGAAGAGACCCAGTACTTC. Amino acid sequence: CASRVPYSGGAVVEETQYF.

This rearrangement joins TRBV7-2 to TRBJ1-3; perhaps TRBD1 as D (5 bases). CDR3 size: 17 residues. Germline assignment: CDR1 SGHTA and CDR2 FQGNSA. The V and J ends lost 0 bases and 3 bases respectively, with 15 bases between them. CDR3 residues: CASSLAGRVTGGNTIYF. DNA of the CDR3: TGTGCCAGCAGCTTAGCGGGCAGGGTAACTGGTGGAAACACCATATATTTT.

This clone was counted a single time. The chain combines TRBV19 with TRBJ1-2; D not resolved. The germline V and J ends were trimmed by 1 base and 2 bases, with 14 bases remaining between them. CDR3 length equals 16 residues. Germline CDR1 reads LNHDA; CDR2 reads SQIVND (reference sequence). The CDR3 region has the DNA TGTGCCAGTAGTATAGTCGGCAGCAAGGAAAACTATGGCTACACCTTC. This sequence encodes CASSIVGSKENYGYTF.

The chain is built from TRBV14 and TRBJ2-7, with D possibly being TRBD2 (5 bases). Germline lookup yields CDR1 SGHDN and CDR2 FVKESK. The germline V and J ends were trimmed by 1 base and 10 bases, with 17 bases remaining between them. The CDR3 consists of 14 residues. The CDR3 sequence: CASSQARGATKQYF. The CDR3 coding sequence is TGTGCCAGCAGCCAAGCTCGGGGAGCTACGAAACAGTACTTC.

The chain carries TRBV7-3 and TRBJ2-1; TRBD2 is a possible D gene (6 bases). CDR3 length: 14 residues. Germline CDR1 reads SGHTA; CDR2 reads FQGTGA. V was shortened by 2 bases and J by 7 bases, with 12 bases between the two germline ends. The CDR3 spells CASSLERGWNEQFF. The CDR3 nucleotides read TGTGCCAGCAGCTTAGAACGGGGGTGGAATGAGCAGTTCTTC.

V usage is TRBV7-2 and J usage is TRBJ2-2; TRBD1 aligns across 9 bases. The germline V gene has CDR1 SGHTA and CDR2 FQGNSA. V was pared by 5 bases and J by 1 base, with 8 bases of the junction left unmatched. This CDR3 comprises 17 residues. CDR3 sequence reads: CASSERAGQGNTGELFF. CDR3 nucleotides: TGTGCCAGCAGCGAACGGGCGGGACAGGGGAACACCGGGGAGCTGTTTTTT.

This clone was seen just once. J is TRBJ2-7 and V is TRBV11-2; D is undetermined. V was cut by 5 bases and J by 5 bases, with 19 bases left in between. The CDR3 totals 15 residues. The germline V gene encodes CDR1 SGHAT and CDR2 FQNNGV. The CDR3 nucleotides read TGTGCCAGCAGCCCCCTCGGGTCCAAGGTAGACGAGCAGTACTTC. This encodes CASSPLGSKVDEQYF.

With respect to this clone: The junction and the germline gene differ at one end; a read error may be behind it. The V call is TRBV5-6, the J call TRBJ1-1; 8 nucleotides agree with TRBD1. Germline assignment: CDR1 SGHDT and CDR2 YYEEEE. The CDR3 is 18 amino acids. For the CDR3, the DNA is TGTGCCAGCAGCTCATCAAAGGTTGGGTACAGGGGGAACCCTGAAGCTTTCTTT. Translated, it gives CASSSSKVGYRGNPEAFF.